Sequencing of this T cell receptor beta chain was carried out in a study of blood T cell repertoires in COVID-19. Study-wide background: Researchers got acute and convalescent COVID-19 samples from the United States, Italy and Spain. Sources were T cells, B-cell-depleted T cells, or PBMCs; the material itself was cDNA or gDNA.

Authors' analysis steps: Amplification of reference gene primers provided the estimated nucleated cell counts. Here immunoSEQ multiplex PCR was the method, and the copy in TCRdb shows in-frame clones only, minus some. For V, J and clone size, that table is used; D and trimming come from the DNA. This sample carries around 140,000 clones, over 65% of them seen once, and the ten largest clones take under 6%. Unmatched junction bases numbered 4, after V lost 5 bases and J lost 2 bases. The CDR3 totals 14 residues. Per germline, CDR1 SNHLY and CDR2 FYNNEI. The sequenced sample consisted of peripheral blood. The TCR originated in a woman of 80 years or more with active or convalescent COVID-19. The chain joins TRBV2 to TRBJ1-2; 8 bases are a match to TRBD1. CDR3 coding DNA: TGTGCCAGCAGTCCGGGACAGGTGAACTATGGCTACACCTTC. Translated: CASSPGQVNYGYTF. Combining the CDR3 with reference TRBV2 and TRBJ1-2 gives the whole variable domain EPEVTQTPSHQVTQMGQEVILRCVPISNHLYFYWYRQILGQKVEFLVSFYNNEISEKSEIFDDQFSVERPDGSNFTLKIRSTKLEDSAMYFCASSPGQVNYGYTFGSGTRLTVV.